This TCR beta chain was observed in a study of cytomegalovirus exposure and HLA in healthy donors. Study-level background: Just over 80% of 398 genotyped donors fell in the Caucasian-associated ancestry cluster.

13 Jbeta primers and 60 Vbeta primers were used for the PCR. Repertoires were generated with immunoSEQ multiplex PCR, while TCRdb's copy carries only in-frame clones and drops some. Of about 170,000 clones listed, about 78% are singletons. CDR3 size: 16 residues. Germline V gives CDR1 SGHRS, CDR2 YFSETQ. V lost 0 bases, J lost 8 bases, and 5 bases stayed unmatched. Broader study findings: Among TCR sequences, most were rare, though some public TCRs appeared in many donors.

This clone showed up just a few times. Antigen: not known. This chain uses TRBV5-1 with TRBJ1-6; 10 bases line up with TRBD1. The specimen sequenced was PBMCs. This clonotype originated in a woman aged 45-65 years in good health and CMV-seropositive. The CDR3 loop is CASSLGTGTGDSPLHF. The CDR3, as DNA: TGCGCCAGCAGCTTGGGGACCGGGACAGGGGATTCACCCCTCCACTTT.